This passage covers 9 T cell receptor beta chains from one sample sequenced in a study of T cells after yellow fever vaccination. TCRdb fed the 5' RACE reads into MiXCR, producing one record per CDR3 protein. The table lists 70,000 to 80,000 distinct CDR3 sequences, about 7.7% of them singletons, with around 30% in the top ten. This specimen was CD8+ T cells sorted from PBMCs, taken 10 to 11 days after the first yellow fever vaccination. The receptors shown here come from a man younger than 35 who received the YFV17D yellow fever vaccine.

The chain joins TRBV10-3 to TRBJ2-1; 7 bases agree with TRBD2. Germline CDR1 and CDR2: ENHRY and SYGVKD. Trimming removed 8 bases from V and 0 bases from J; junction bases left unmatched: 10. The CDR3 covers 16 residues. The CDR3 protein is CAIWGGIGSSYNEQFF. The CDR3 DNA sequence: TGTGCCATCTGGGGGGGGATTGGGAGCTCCTACAATGAGCAGTTCTTC.

At least ten counts were recorded for this clonotype. This chain joins TRBV6-2 or TRBV6-3 and TRBJ2-7; D is undetermined. This CDR3 has 13 amino acids. Germline CDR1 reads MNHEY; CDR2 reads SVGEGT. V was shortened by 7 bases and J by 0 bases, with 10 bases between the two germline ends. The CDR3 DNA reads TGTGCCAGCACCTACGCGGTCTCCTACGAGCAGTACTTC. This codes for CASTYAVSYEQYF.

This clonotype was observed many times. The gene calls are TRBV20-1 and TRBJ2-1; tentative D call: TRBD2 (5 bases). Germline-derived CDR1 and CDR2 are DFQATT and SNEGSKA (reference sequence). The CDR3 spans 16 residues. The V end lost 0 bases, the J end lost 0 bases, and 12 bases lay between the germline ends. In nucleotides, the CDR3 is TGCAGTGCTAGAGATCGTGGGAGCAGCTCCTACAATGAGCAGTTCTTC. As protein: CSARDRGSSSYNEQFF.

Worth noting for this clonotype: Being one base from a much bigger clone, this may be a read error. The chain uses TRBV21-1 and TRBJ2-4. TRBV21-1 is tagged as a pseudogene. The CDR3 runs 16 residues. The CDR3 here is CACSKGYSSGQNIQYF. Written as DNA, the CDR3 is TGTGCCTGCAGCAAAGGCTACTCCTCGGGCCAAAACATTCAGTACTTC.

This clonotype was seen a few times. J is TRBJ2-5 and V is TRBV7-2; D gene ambiguous. CDR1 and CDR2 from the germline V gene are SGHTA and FQGNSA. The CDR3 sequence is 15 residues long. The ends were cut back, 11 bases at V and 2 bases at J, with 21 bases in the middle. For the CDR3, the DNA is TGTGCCGGAAAAACCTGGGCCCCAGCACAAGAGACCCAGTACTTC. Its translation: CAGKTWAPAQETQYF.

This clonotype was seen more than once but under ten times. The chain is built from TRBV19 and TRBJ2-1; 9 nucleotides match TRBD2. Germline loops: CDR1 LNHDA, CDR2 SQIVND (reference sequence). The CDR3 spans 17 residues. V lost 0 bases to trimming and J lost 2 bases; unmatched junction nucleotides: 5. The CDR3 DNA reads TGTGCCAGTAGTATAGATTTGGAGCGGGGGGCCTACAATGAGCAGTTCTTC. Its translation is CASSIDLERGAYNEQFF.

The genes are TRBV19 and TRBJ2-1; 11 bases map to TRBD2. V shed 5 bases, J shed 4 bases, and the junction held 4 bases outside the gene matches. CDR1 LNHDA and CDR2 SQIVND come from the germline V gene (reference sequence). There are 15 residues in the CDR3. The CDR3 region is CASSFSGGGYNEQFF. CDR3 DNA sequence: TGTGCCAGTAGTTTTAGCGGGGGGGGTTACAATGAGCAGTTCTTC. Complete variable domain (other parts from reference TRBV19 and TRBJ2-1): DGGITQSPKYLFRKEGQNVTLSCEQNLNHDAMYWYRQDPGQGLRLIYYSQIVNDFQKGDIAEGYSVSREKKESFPLTVTSAQKNPTAFYLCASSFSGGGYNEQFFGPGTRLTVL.

The J gene is TRBJ2-2, the V gene TRBV20-1; 8 positions agree with TRBD2. Germline assignment: CDR1 DFQATT and CDR2 SNEGSKA (reference sequence). With 3 bases clipped from V and 4 bases from J, the junction kept 16 bases outside the gene matches. The CDR3 is 18 residues long. The CDR3: CSASAATGGAFFTGELFF. The CDR3 DNA reads TGCAGTGCTAGCGCGGCTACCGGGGGGGCCTTTTTCACCGGGGAGCTGTTTTTT.

Only a few counts were recorded for this clonotype. V is TRBV20-1 and J is TRBJ2-1, with a weak D call TRBD2 (5 bases). V was shortened by 1 base and J by 1 base, with 20 bases between the two germline ends. This CDR3 has 18 residues. Per the germline V gene, CDR1 is DFQATT and CDR2 is SNEGSKA (reference sequence). This chain's CDR3 is CSARGGNEILASYNEQFF. The CDR3 nucleotides read TGCAGTGCTAGAGGTGGGAACGAAATCCTAGCTTCCTACAATGAGCAGTTCTTC.